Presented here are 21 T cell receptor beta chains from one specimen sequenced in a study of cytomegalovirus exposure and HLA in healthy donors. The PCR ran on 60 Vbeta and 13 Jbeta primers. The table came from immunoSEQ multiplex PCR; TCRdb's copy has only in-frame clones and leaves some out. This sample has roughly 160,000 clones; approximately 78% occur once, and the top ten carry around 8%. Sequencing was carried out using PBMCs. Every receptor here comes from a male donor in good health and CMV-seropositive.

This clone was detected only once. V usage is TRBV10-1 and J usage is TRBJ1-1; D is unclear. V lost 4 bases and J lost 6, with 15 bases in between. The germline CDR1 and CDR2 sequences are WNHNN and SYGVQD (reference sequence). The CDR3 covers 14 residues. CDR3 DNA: TGCGCCAGCAGTGCGGGTGGAGTACTCCCTGAAGCTTTCTTT. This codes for CASSAGGVLPEAFF.

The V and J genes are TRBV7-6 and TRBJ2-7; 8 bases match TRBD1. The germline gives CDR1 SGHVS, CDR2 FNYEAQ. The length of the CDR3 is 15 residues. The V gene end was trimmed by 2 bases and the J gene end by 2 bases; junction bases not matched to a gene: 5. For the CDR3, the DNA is TGTGCCAGCAGCTTAACAGGGGGGTCTACCTACGAGCAGTACTTC. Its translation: CASSLTGGSTYEQYF.

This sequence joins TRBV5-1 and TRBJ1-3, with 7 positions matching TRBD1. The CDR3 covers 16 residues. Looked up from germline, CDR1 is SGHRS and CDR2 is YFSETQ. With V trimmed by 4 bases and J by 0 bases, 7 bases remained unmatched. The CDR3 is CASSVTGQNSGNTIYF. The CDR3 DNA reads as TGCGCCAGCAGCGTCACGGGACAGAACTCTGGAAACACCATATATTTT.

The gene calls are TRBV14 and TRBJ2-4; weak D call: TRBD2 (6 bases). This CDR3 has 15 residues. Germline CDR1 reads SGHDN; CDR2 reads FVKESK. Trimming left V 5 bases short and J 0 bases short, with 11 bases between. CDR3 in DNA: TGTGCCAGCAGCAGGGACTCCTTAGCCAAAAACATTCAGTACTTC. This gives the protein CASSRDSLAKNIQYF.

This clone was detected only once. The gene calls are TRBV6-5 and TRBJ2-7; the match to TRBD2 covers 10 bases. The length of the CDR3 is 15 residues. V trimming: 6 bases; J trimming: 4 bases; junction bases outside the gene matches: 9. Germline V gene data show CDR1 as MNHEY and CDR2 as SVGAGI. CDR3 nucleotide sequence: TGTGCCAGCAGAACAGCGGGAGGGCCGGGTTACGAGCAGTACTTC. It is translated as CASRTAGGPGYEQYF.

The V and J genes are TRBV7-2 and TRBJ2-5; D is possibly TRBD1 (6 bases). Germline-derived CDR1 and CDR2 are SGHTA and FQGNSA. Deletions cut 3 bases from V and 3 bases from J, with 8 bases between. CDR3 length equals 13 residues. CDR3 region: CASSFNREETQYF. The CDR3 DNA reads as TGTGCCAGCAGCTTTAACAGGGAAGAGACCCAGTACTTC.

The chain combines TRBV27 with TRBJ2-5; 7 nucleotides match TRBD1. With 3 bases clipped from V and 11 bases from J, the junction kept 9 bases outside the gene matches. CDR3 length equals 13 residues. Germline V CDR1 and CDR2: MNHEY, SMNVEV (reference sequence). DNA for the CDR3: TGTGCCAGCAGTTTCGCAGGGGGTTTGGAGCAGTACTTC. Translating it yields CASSFAGGLEQYF.

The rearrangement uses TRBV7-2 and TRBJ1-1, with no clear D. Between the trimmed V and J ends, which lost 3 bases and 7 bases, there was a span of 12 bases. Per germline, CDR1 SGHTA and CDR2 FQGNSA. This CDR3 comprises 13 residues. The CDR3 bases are TGTGCCAGCAGCTTGATGAGACGGGATGAAGCTTTCTTT. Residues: CASSLMRRDEAFF. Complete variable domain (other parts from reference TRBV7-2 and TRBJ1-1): GAGVSQSPSNKVTEKGKDVELRCDPISGHTALYWYRQSLGQGLEFLIYFQGNSAPDKSGLPSDRFSAERTGGSVSTLTIQRTQQEDSAVYLCASSLMRRDEAFFGQGTRLTVV.

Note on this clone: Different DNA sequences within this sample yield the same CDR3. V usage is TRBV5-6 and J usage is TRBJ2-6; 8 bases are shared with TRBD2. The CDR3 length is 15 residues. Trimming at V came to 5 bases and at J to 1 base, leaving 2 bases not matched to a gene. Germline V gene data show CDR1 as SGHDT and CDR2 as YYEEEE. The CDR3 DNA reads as TGTGCCAGCAGTCCTAGCGGGTCTGGGGCCAACGTCCTGACTTTC. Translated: CASSPSGSGANVLTF.

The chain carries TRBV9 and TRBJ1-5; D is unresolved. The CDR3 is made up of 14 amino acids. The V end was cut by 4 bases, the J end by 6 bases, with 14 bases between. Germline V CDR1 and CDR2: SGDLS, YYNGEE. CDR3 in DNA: TGTGCCAGCAGCCCCGCTGGTCCGGGTCAGCCCCAGCATTTT. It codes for CASSPAGPGQPQHF.

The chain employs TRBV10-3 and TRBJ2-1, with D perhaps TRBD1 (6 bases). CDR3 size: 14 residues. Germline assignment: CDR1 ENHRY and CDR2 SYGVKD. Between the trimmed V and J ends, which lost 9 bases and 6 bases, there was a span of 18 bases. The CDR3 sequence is CAIRADRSTNEQFF. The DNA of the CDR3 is TGTGCCATTCGGGCCGACAGGTCGACCAATGAGCAGTTCTTC.

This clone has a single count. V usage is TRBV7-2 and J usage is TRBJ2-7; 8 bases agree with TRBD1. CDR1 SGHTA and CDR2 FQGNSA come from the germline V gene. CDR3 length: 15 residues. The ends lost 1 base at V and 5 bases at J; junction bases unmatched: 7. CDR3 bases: TGTGCCAGCAGCTTAGTGGGTCCGACAGGGGACGAGCAGTACTTC. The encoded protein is CASSLVGPTGDEQYF.

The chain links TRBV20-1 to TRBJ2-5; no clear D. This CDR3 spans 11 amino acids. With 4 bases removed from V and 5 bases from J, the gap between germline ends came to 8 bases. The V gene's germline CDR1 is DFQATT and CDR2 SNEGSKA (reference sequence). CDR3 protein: CSAISIETQYF. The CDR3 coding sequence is TGCAGTGCTATCTCTATCGAGACCCAGTACTTC.

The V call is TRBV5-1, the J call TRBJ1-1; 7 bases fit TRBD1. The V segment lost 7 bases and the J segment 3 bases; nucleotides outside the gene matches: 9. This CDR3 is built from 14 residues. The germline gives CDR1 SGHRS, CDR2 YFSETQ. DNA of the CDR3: TGCGCCAGCGGATTGCAGGGGGTGGACACTGAAGCTTTCTTT. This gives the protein CASGLQGVDTEAFF.

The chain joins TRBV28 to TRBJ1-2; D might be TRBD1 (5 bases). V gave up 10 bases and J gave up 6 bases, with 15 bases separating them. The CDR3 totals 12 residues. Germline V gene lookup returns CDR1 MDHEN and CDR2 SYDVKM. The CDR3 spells CATSKWGDGYTF. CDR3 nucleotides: TGTGCCACCTCGAAGTGGGGGGATGGCTACACCTTC.

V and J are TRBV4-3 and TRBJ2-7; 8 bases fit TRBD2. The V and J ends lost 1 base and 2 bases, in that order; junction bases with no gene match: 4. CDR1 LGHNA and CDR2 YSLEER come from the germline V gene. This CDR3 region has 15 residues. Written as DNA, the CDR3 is TGCGCCAGCAGCCAAGGCCGGGGGGGGCCCTACGAGCAGTACTTC. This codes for CASSQGRGGPYEQYF.

In nucleotides, the CDR3 is TGTGCCAGCAGTCTTGGGAAGCTGGCAGGAGGAGACTACGAGCAGTACTTC. This translates into CASSLGKLAGGDYEQYF. This chain links TRBV28 with TRBJ2-7; perhaps TRBD2 as D (5 bases). The CDR3 length is 17 residues. Germline CDR1 reads MDHEN; CDR2 reads SYDVKM. Trimming left V 5 bases short and J 3 bases short, with 23 bases between.

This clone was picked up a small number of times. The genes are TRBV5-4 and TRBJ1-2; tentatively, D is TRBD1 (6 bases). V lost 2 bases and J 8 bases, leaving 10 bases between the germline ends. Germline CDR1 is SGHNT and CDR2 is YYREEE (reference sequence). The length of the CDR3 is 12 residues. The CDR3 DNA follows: TGTGCCAGCAGCTTAACAGGGACCGGCTACACCTTC. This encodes CASSLTGTGYTF. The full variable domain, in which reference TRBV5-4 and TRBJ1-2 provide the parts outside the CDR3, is ETGVTQSPTHLIKTRGQQVTLRCSSQSGHNTVSWYQQALGQGPQFIFQYYREEENGRGNFPPRFSGLQFPNYSSELNVNALELDDSALYLCASSLTGTGYTFGSGTRLTVV.

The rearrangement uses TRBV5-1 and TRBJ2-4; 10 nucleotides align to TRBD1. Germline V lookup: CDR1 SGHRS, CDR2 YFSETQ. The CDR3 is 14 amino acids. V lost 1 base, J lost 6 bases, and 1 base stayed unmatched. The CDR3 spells CASSLWTGGNIQYF. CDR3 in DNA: TGCGCCAGCAGCTTGTGGACAGGGGGAAACATTCAGTACTTC.

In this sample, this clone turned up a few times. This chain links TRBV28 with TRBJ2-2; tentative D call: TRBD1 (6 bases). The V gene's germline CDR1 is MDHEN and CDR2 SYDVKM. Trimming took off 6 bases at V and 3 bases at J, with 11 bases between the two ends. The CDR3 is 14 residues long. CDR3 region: CASRQGRYTGELFF. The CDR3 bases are TGTGCCAGCAGACAGGGAAGGTACACCGGGGAGCTGTTTTTT.

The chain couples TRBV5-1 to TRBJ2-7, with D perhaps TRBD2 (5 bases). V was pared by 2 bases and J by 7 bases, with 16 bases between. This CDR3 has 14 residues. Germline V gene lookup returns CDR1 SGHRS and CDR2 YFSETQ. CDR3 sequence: CASSLTIFTGEQYF. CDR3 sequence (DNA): TGCGCCAGCAGCTTAACTATTTTTACGGGGGAGCAGTACTTC. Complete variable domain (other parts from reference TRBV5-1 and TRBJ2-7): KAGVTQTPRYLIKTRGQQVTLSCSPISGHRSVSWYQQTPGQGLQFLFEYFSETQRNKGNFPGRFSGRQFSNSRSEMNVSTLELGDSALYLCASSLTIFTGEQYFGPGTRLTVT.